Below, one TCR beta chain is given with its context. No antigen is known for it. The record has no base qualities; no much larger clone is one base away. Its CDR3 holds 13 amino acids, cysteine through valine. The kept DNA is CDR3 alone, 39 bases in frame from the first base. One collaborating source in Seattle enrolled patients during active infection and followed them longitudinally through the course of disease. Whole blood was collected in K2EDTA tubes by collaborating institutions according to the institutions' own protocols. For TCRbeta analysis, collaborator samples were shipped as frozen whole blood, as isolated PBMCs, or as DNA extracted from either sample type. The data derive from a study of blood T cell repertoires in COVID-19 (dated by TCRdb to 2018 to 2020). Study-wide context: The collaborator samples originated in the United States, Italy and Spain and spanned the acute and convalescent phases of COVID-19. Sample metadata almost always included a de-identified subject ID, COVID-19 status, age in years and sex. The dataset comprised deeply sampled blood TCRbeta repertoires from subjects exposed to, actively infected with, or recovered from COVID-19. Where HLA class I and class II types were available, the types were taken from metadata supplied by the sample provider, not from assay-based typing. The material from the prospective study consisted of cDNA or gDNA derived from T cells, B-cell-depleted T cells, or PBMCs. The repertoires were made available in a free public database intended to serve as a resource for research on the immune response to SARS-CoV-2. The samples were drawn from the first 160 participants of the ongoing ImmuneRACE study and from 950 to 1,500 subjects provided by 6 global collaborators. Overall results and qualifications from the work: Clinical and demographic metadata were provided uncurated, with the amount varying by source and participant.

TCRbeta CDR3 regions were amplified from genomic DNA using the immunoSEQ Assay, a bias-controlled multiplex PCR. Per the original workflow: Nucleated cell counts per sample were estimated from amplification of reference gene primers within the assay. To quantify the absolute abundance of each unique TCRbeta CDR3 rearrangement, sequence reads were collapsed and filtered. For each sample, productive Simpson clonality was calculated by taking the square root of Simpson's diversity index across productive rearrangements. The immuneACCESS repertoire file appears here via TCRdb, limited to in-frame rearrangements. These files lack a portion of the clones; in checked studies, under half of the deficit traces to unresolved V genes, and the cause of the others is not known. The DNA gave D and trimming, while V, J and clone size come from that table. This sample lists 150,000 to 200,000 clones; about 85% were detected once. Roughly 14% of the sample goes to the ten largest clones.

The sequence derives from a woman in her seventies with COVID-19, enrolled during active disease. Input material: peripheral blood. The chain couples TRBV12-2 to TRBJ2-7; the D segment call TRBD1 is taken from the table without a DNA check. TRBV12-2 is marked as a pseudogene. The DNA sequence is TGTGCAAGTCGCTTAGCCTGGCCGCTCGAGCAGTACGTC. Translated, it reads CASRLAWPLEQYV.